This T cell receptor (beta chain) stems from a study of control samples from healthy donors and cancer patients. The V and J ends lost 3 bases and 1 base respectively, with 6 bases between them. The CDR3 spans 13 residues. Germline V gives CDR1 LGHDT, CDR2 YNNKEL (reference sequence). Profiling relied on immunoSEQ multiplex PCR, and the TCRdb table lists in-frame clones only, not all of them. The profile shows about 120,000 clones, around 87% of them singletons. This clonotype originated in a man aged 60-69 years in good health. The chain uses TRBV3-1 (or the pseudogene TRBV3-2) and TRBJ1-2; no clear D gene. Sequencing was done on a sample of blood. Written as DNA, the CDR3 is TGTGCCAGCAGCCAGAGGTATAACTATGGCTACACCTTC. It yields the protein CASSQRYNYGYTF.